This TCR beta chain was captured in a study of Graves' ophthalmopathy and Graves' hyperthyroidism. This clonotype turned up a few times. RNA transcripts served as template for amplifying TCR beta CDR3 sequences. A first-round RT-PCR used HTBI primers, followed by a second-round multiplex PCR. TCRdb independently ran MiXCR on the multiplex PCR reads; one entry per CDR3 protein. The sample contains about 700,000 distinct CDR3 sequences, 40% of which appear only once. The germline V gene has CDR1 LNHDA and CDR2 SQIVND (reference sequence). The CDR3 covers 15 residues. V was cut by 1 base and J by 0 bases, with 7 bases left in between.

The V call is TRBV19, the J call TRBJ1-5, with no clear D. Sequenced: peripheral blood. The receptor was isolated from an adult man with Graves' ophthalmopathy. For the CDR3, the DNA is TGTGCCAGTAGTATAGGGCCGTATAGCAATCAGCCCCAGCATTTT. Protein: CASSIGPYSNQPQHF.